The T cell receptor beta chain described here comes from a study of monozygotic twins with cystic fibrosis (dated by TCRdb to the early 2020s). In terms of the full investigation: Around 3 micrograms of fragmented DNA went through around 15 PCR cycles to produce barcoded libraries. The study compared TCR beta repertoires within and between 16 monozygotic twin pairs with cystic fibrosis to assess genetic influence on V and J gene usage. Ten female and six male twin pairs, aged about 2.0 to 40 years (median roughly 9 years) and mostly children and adolescents, were included in the cohort. On the day of blood sampling, twins were ranked among some 1,000 cohort participants for weight-for-height and for FEVPerc (FEV1 disease centile). Data for three of the twin pairs had already been reported earlier in a different context. Paper-wide results and their limitations: Simpson clonality was generally low (median around 0.0094), suggesting a naive-dominated repertoire, with higher clonality in the most severely affected patients. Only a small cohort was studied, and no association of shared CDR3 numbers with age, concordance or disease severity was found. Sharing of nucleotide-identical clonotypes was significantly greater within monozygotic CF twin pairs than between unrelated CF individuals (P = 0.000026, Mann-Whitney). V gene usage was most similar to the co-twin for 13 of 16 pairs, and J usage for 8 of 16 pairs, suggesting genetic constraints.

The twin pairs came from the European Cystic Fibrosis Twin and Sibling Study Cohort, which recruited patients from more than 150 CF clinics across 14 European countries. Both zygosity and CFTR genotype were checked in-house, and zygosity was tested with multiplex PCR across nine short tandem repeat loci. Each twin gave a peripheral blood sample, and clinical parameters were documented on that same day of blood sampling. Genomic DNA was isolated from peripheral blood cells with phenol/chloroform and kept in TE buffer at 4 degrees C. In regard to this clone: Its antigen is currently not known. No much larger clone is present one base from it, and per-base qualities are unavailable.

V is clipped by 3 bases and J by 4 bases, and the sequence between their germline boundaries is 12 bases long. CDR1 and CDR2 are drawn from the germline V gene: SGHTA, FQGNSA. The CDR3 runs 14 amino acids, cysteine and phenylalanine included. Only CDR3 DNA is held: 42 bases, read in frame from base 1. TCR beta CDR3 regions were amplified by multiplex PCR with the immunoSEQ immune profiling system according to the manufacturer's instructions. Sequencing was performed on an Illumina NextSeq system. The original methods were these. The immunoSEQ Analyzer platform handled processing of the sequence data, and clonality was calculated by taking the square root of Simpson's index of productive rearrangements. Similarity in V and J usage was quantified by Jensen-Shannon distance, and CDR3 generation probabilities were calculated with OLGA. The researchers looked up shared CDR3 sequences in the immuneACCESS database (August 2020) and in VDJdb (December 2020). Not all clones reach the TCRdb copy of this immuneACCESS table, which keeps in-frame sequences only. Checked studies attribute under half of the gap to unresolved V genes and leave the rest unexplained. Clone size and V and J calls were adopted from that table, with D and trimming inferred from the DNA. The table for this sample lists around 23,000 clones; 75% to 95% of them were counted only once. The ten largest clones add up to 0.29% of the sample.

Source material: blood. The chain employs TRBV7-2 and TRBJ1-1, with TRBD1 perhaps the D gene, on 5 matching bases. The source is a girl between 2 and 10 years old with cystic fibrosis. The CDR3 region has the sequence CASSFWRGTTEAFF. The sequenced DNA is TGTGCCAGCAGCTTTTGGAGGGGTACCACTGAAGCTTTCTTT. Full variable domain (CDR3 extended with the reference TRBV7-2 and TRBJ1-1 proteins): GAGVSQSPSNKVTEKGKDVELRCDPISGHTALYWYRQSLGQGLEFLIYFQGNSAPDKSGLPSDRFSAERTGGSVSTLTIQRTQQEDSAVYLCASSFWRGTTEAFFGQGTRLTVV.